A single sample is the source of the 31 T cell receptor beta chains below, sequenced in a study of shared clonotypes between healthy human individuals. Produced via immunoSEQ multiplex PCR; TCRdb's table is partial and in-frame only. The data contain 1.4 million to 1.5 million clones, roughly 95% of them seen just once; the ten biggest clones take up about 1.2%. Sample: naive CD4+ T cells sorted from blood. Sample subset: CD45RA+ positively selected. The receptor source for this set is a young man in good health.

This chain connects TRBV4-1 to TRBJ1-2; D not certain. The CDR3 totals 16 residues. V gave up 0 bases and J gave up 0 bases, with 11 bases separating them. The V gene's germline CDR1 is MGHRA and CDR2 YSYEKL. Here the CDR3 DNA reads TGCGCCAGCAGCCAAGATCACGGACGTTCTAACTATGGCTACACCTTC. Translating it yields CASSQDHGRSNYGYTF.

The V call is TRBV10-1, the J call TRBJ2-2, with 8 bases matching TRBD2. Germline loops: CDR1 WNHNN, CDR2 SYGVQD (reference sequence). This CDR3 contains 14 residues. V shed 4 bases, J shed 4 bases, and the junction held 2 bases outside the gene matches. The CDR3 region is CASSAREATGELFF. The CDR3 DNA is TGCGCCAGCAGTGCGCGGGAGGCCACCGGGGAGCTGTTTTTT.

The V call is TRBV9, the J call TRBJ2-3, with a possible D match to TRBD2 (5 bases). The CDR3 totals 15 residues. Germline CDR1 is SGDLS and CDR2 is YYNGEE. V lost 0 bases, J lost 1 base, and 9 bases lay in between. This chain's CDR3 is CASSVEPAGTDTQYF. CDR3 nucleotides: TGTGCCAGCAGCGTAGAGCCAGCGGGCACAGATACGCAGTATTTT.

A single count supports this clone. V usage is TRBV2 and J usage is TRBJ2-7; D is perhaps TRBD1 (5 bases). The CDR3 is 15 residues long. Per the germline V gene, CDR1 is SNHLY and CDR2 is FYNNEI. The germline V and J ends were trimmed by 6 bases and 4 bases, with 19 bases remaining between them. Here the CDR3 DNA reads TGTGCCAGCAGCGAGATTCCCAGGGCAGTGTACGAGCAGTACTTC. Amino acid sequence: CASSEIPRAVYEQYF. The full variable domain, completed using reference TRBV2 and TRBJ2-7, is EPEVTQTPSHQVTQMGQEVILRCVPISNHLYFYWYRQILGQKVEFLVSFYNNEISEKSEIFDDQFSVERPDGSNFTLKIRSTKLEDSAMYFCASSEIPRAVYEQYFGPGTRLTVT.

The CDR3 sequence: CASSQPPLDLYEQYF. The CDR3 nucleotides read TGTGCCAGCAGCCAACCCCCCCTAGACTTATACGAGCAGTACTTC. V and J are TRBV7-2 and TRBJ2-7; D not certain. The CDR3 runs 15 residues. CDR1 and CDR2 from the germline V gene are SGHTA and FQGNSA. V was clipped by 5 bases and J by 4 bases, with 18 bases between them.

This clone was seen only once. CDR3 sequence reads: CASSPRARGNEQFF. DNA of the CDR3: TGTGCCAGCAGCCCGAGGGCCCGGGGTAATGAGCAGTTCTTC. The rearrangement joins TRBV5-6 to TRBJ2-1; maybe TRBD2 (5 bases). The germline gives CDR1 SGHDT, CDR2 YYEEEE. Trimming took 4 bases from V and 7 from J, leaving 15 bases between them. The CDR3 is 14 residues long.

The V call is TRBV5-1, the J call TRBJ2-5; TRBD1 agrees at 8 bases. This CDR3 contains 14 residues. J lost 4 bases, V lost 5 bases, and 7 bases had no gene match. Germline V gives CDR1 SGHRS, CDR2 YFSETQ. This chain's CDR3 is CASRRQGAGETQYF. The CDR3 nucleotides are TGCGCCAGCAGACGCCAGGGGGCGGGAGAGACCCAGTACTTC.

CDR3 residues: CASSLAAGTQLSGNTIYF. As DNA, the CDR3 is TGTGCCAGCAGCTTAGCAGCAGGGACCCAACTCTCTGGAAACACCATATATTTT. The chain links TRBV13 to TRBJ1-3; D may be TRBD1 (5 bases). Trimming removed 1 base at V and 0 bases at J, with 16 bases between. This CDR3 has 18 residues. Germline CDR1 is PRHDT and CDR2 is FYEKMQ (reference sequence).

The chain is built from TRBV4-1 and TRBJ2-1; 10 bases align to TRBD2. CDR3 length: 13 amino acids. Germline V CDR1 and CDR2: MGHRA, YSYEKL. With 1 base clipped from V and 12 bases from J, the junction kept 3 bases outside the gene matches. In DNA form, the CDR3 reads TGCGCCAGCAGCCAAGTTGGACTAGCGGCGCAGTTCTTC. Amino acids: CASSQVGLAAQFF.

The genes are TRBV5-1 and TRBJ1-6, with 10 bases identical to TRBD1. The CDR3 runs to 16 residues. Germline trimming cut 3 bases from V and 8 bases from J; bases unmatched to any gene: 8. Germline lookup yields CDR1 SGHRS and CDR2 YFSETQ. The CDR3 reads CASSSEPGTGDSPLHF. The CDR3 DNA sequence: TGCGCCAGCAGCTCCGAACCCGGGACAGGGGATTCACCCCTCCACTTT. The full variable domain, with the rest looked up from reference TRBV5-1 and TRBJ1-6, is KAGVTQTPRYLIKTRGQQVTLSCSPISGHRSVSWYQQTPGQGLQFLFEYFSETQRNKGNFPGRFSGRQFSNSRSEMNVSTLELGDSALYLCASSSEPGTGDSPLHFGNGTRLTVT.

J is TRBJ2-7 and V is TRBV30; 11 positions match TRBD2. Looked up from germline, CDR1 is GTSNPN and CDR2 is SVGIG (reference sequence). The trim removed 5 bases at V and 3 bases at J, leaving 6 bases unmatched. This CDR3 is 14 amino acids long. CDR3 amino acids: CAWGKLAGDYEQYF. In nucleotides, the CDR3 is TGTGCCTGGGGTAAACTAGCGGGAGACTACGAGCAGTACTTC. The whole variable domain, filled in from reference TRBV30 and TRBJ2-7, reads SQTIHQWPATLVQPVGSPLSLECTVEGTSNPNLYWYRQAAGRGLQLLFYSVGIGQISSEVPQNLSASRPQDRQFILSSKKLLLSDSGFYLCAWGKLAGDYEQYFGPGTRLTVT.

Turning to this clone: Because the CDR3's place on the DNA is in doubt, the DNA is left out and the CDR3 is given as listed by TCRdb. The chain joins TRBV12-1 to TRBJ2-3; TRBD2 is the table's D call and was not checked against the DNA. TRBV12-1 is an annotated pseudogene. Termini included, the CDR3 measures 22 amino acids. The CDR3 spells CASSFALGTGTSGRNAQDTQYF.

The chain joins TRBV19 to TRBJ1-3; no reliable D call. The V end was cut by 2 bases, the J end by 0 bases, with 5 bases between. The CDR3 contains 14 residues. Germline V CDR1 and CDR2: LNHDA, SQIVND (reference sequence). The CDR3 coding sequence is TGTGCCAGTAGTATAATAAGCTCTGGAAACACCATATATTTT. Encoded protein: CASSIISSGNTIYF.

CDR3 amino acids: CSANSGDTQYF. The DNA of the CDR3 is TGCAGCGCCAACTCAGGAGATACGCAGTATTTT. J is TRBJ2-3 and V is TRBV29-1; D call uncertain. CDR3 size: 11 residues. V lost 7 bases and J 5 bases, leaving 10 bases between the germline ends. In germline, CDR1 is SQVTM, CDR2 ANQGSEA.

This clone was counted only a few times. V and J are TRBV19 and TRBJ1-5, with D perhaps matching TRBD1 (6 bases). Trimming removed 5 bases at V and 4 bases at J, with 12 bases between. CDR1 and CDR2 from the germline V gene are LNHDA and SQIVND (reference sequence). This CDR3 comprises 14 residues. CDR3 protein: CASSDQGTNQPQHF. The CDR3 region has the DNA TGTGCCAGTAGTGATCAGGGGACGAATCAGCCCCAGCATTTT.

The V gene is TRBV6-5, the J gene TRBJ1-5; D remains unclear. The CDR3 runs 14 residues. CDR1 is MNHEY, CDR2 SVGAGI, per germline. The V gene lost 6 bases and the J gene lost 5 bases, with 14 bases spanning the gap. The CDR3 loop reads CASRGGGRDQPQHF. The CDR3 DNA sequence: TGTGCCAGCAGGGGCGGAGGGAGGGATCAGCCCCAGCATTTT.

CDR3 nucleotides: TGTGCCAGCAGCCAGCTGGGACAGGAGCAAGAGACCCAGTACTTC. Translating it yields CASSQLGQEQETQYF. The chain links TRBV14 to TRBJ2-5; TRBD1 matches 8 bases. Per germline, CDR1 SGHDN and CDR2 FVKESK. The length of the CDR3 is 15 residues. Trimming at V came to 3 bases and at J to 2 bases, leaving 5 bases not matched to a gene.

The V and J genes are TRBV11-3 and TRBJ2-1; 8 positions agree with TRBD1. Germline values: CDR1 SGHNT, CDR2 YENEEA. This CDR3 has 15 residues. The J segment lost 4 bases and the V segment lost 5 bases, leaving 7 bases of the junction unmatched. CDR3 in amino acids: CASSRAGTGYNEQFF. Here the CDR3 DNA reads TGTGCCAGCAGCCGAGCCGGGACAGGATACAATGAGCAGTTCTTC.

The CDR3 sequence is CASSLYSGTKNTGELFF. CDR3 DNA: TGTGCCAGCAGCTTATATAGCGGCACCAAGAACACCGGGGAGCTGTTTTTT. The chain joins TRBV11-2 to TRBJ2-2, with a tentative D call TRBD2 (6 bases). This CDR3 comprises 17 residues. V was cut by 2 bases and J by 1 base, with 14 bases left in between. Germline assignment: CDR1 SGHAT and CDR2 FQNNGV.

This CDR3 is CASSQTVIGTYNEQFF. DNA for the CDR3: TGTGCCAGCAGTCAGACAGTCATCGGCACATACAATGAGCAGTTCTTC. The genes are TRBV2 and TRBJ2-1; TRBD1 might be the D (5 bases). The CDR3 length is 16 residues. The V end was cut by 5 bases, the J end by 4 bases, with 18 bases between. Germline-derived CDR1 and CDR2 are SNHLY and FYNNEI.

The rearrangement uses TRBV2 and TRBJ1-5; D unclear. This CDR3 has 13 amino acids. The V and J ends lost 5 bases and 4 bases respectively, with 9 bases between them. The germline V gene has CDR1 SNHLY and CDR2 FYNNEI. The CDR3 DNA is TGTGCCAGCAGTTGGACGGTAAATCAGCCCCAGCATTTT. It is translated as CASSWTVNQPQHF.

The rearrangement links TRBV6-5 to TRBJ1-1; TRBD1 agrees at 9 bases. The germline V gene encodes CDR1 MNHEY and CDR2 SVGAGI. Germline trimming cut 4 bases from V and 8 bases from J; bases unmatched to any gene: 14. CDR3 length: 16 residues. Here the CDR3 reads CASSLGQGRYVREAFF. CDR3 DNA: TGTGCCAGCAGTTTGGGACAGGGTCGTTATGTCAGGGAAGCTTTCTTT.

The chain combines TRBV7-2 with TRBJ1-2; D not resolved. Germline CDR1 reads SGHTA; CDR2 reads FQGNSA. This CDR3 is built from 13 residues. Trimming pared 5 bases from V and 4 bases from J, leaving 11 bases between. The CDR3 coding sequence is TGTGCCAGCAGCCCCCCCATCTCCTATGGCTACACCTTC. Translation gives CASSPPISYGYTF.

This chain connects TRBV7-6 to TRBJ2-1; 9 nucleotides match TRBD2. CDR3 size: 15 residues. V gave up 3 bases and J gave up 9 bases; unmatched junction bases: 9. Germline CDR1 SGHVS, CDR2 FNYEAQ. As DNA, the CDR3 is TGTGCCAGCAGCTTGGCGGGAGGGATTGTCGGTGAGCAGTTCTTC. It yields the protein CASSLAGGIVGEQFF.

The chain carries TRBV6-1 and TRBJ2-7; D is perhaps TRBD1 (6 bases). The V end lost 7 bases, the J end lost 2 bases, and 15 bases lay between the germline ends. From germline, CDR1 is MNHNS and CDR2 SASEGT. This CDR3 is built from 14 residues. The CDR3 is CASTKGTITYEQYF. DNA of the CDR3: TGTGCCAGCACCAAAGGGACAATTACCTACGAGCAGTACTTC.

This chain connects TRBV6-1 to TRBJ2-1; 7 nucleotides line up with TRBD1. The V gene's germline CDR1 is MNHNS and CDR2 SASEGT. After removal of 6 bases from V and 6 bases from J, the junction contained 11 bases not matched to a gene. The CDR3 spans 15 residues. The CDR3, as DNA: TGTGCCAGCAGGCAAGACAGGGCTTCAGGCAATGAGCAGTTCTTC. It specifies CASRQDRASGNEQFF.

Only one count was recorded for this clone. The chain carries TRBV28 and TRBJ2-7, with D perhaps TRBD2 (5 bases). This CDR3 contains 14 residues. Per germline, CDR1 MDHEN and CDR2 SYDVKM. The V and J ends lost 5 bases and 3 bases respectively, with 14 bases between them. The CDR3 sequence is CASSPPGNRYEQYF. The CDR3 DNA follows: TGTGCCAGCAGTCCACCCGGGAATCGCTACGAGCAGTACTTC.

The chain links TRBV7-9 to TRBJ2-3; TRBD2 agrees at 10 bases. There are 15 residues in the CDR3. J gave up 6 bases and V 7 bases, and 10 bases lay outside the gene matches. CDR1 SEHNR and CDR2 FQNEAQ come from the germline V gene (reference sequence). The CDR3 reads CASKSGLASLDTQYF. CDR3 DNA sequence: TGTGCCAGCAAGTCGGGACTAGCGAGTCTGGATACGCAGTATTTT.

The chain employs TRBV11-3 and TRBJ2-5; possibly TRBD1 for D (5 bases). Trimming removed 6 bases from V and 2 bases from J, with 10 bases in between. Germline loops: CDR1 SGHNT, CDR2 YENEEA. CDR3 size: 13 residues. CDR3 coding DNA: TGTGCCAGCAGTTTTAGGGGACAAGAGACCCAGTACTTC. Translating it yields CASSFRGQETQYF.

CDR3 DNA: TGTGCCAGCAAGGGGGAACTAGCGGGGAGCGGCGGGGAGCTGTTTTTT. It specifies CASKGELAGSGGELFF. The chain recombines TRBV7-3 with TRBJ2-2, with 10 positions matching TRBD2. The CDR3 loop spans 16 amino acids. Germline V CDR1 and CDR2: SGHTA, FQGTGA. J was trimmed by 7 bases and V by 7 bases; bases with no gene match: 12.

This clone was recorded once. This chain joins TRBV15 and TRBJ1-1; D gene ambiguous. This CDR3 comprises 12 residues. Germline CDR1 and CDR2: LNHNV and YYDKDF (reference sequence). V lost 1 base, J lost 0 bases, and 0 bases lay in between. CDR3 coding DNA: TGTGCCACCAGCAGAGTGAACACTGAAGCTTTCTTT. As protein: CATSRVNTEAFF.